What follows is one TCR beta chain and its context. Its antigen is not identified. There are 10 residues in the CDR3. The germline V gene has CDR1 DFQATT and CDR2 SNEGSKA (reference sequence). TCRdb re-called the 5' RACE reads with MiXCR, one entry per CDR3 protein. The sample has hundreds of thousands of distinct CDR3 sequences, 20% to 25% seen once. The record originates from a study of T-cell memory formation after mild COVID-19. General observations from the study: Among clones contracting day 15 to 85, CD4/CD8 was balanced, whereas later expanders leaned CD4+.

This chain links TRBV20-1 with TRBJ2-3; D is undetermined. The receptor's source is a man younger than 35 who had mild COVID-19 (a few samples of this study predate the infection). Cell type and time point are not known. Sequenced: PBMCs or a T cell subset sorted from them (not recorded which). CDR3 amino acids: CSHKRDTQYF. The CDR3, as DNA: TGCAGCCATAAACGAGATACGCAGTATTTT.